This T cell receptor beta chain was found in a study of cytomegalovirus exposure and HLA in healthy donors. The germline V and J ends were trimmed by 5 bases and 1 base, with 20 bases remaining between them. Looked up from germline, CDR1 is MDHEN and CDR2 is SYDVKM. The CDR3 is 17 residues long. 60 Vbeta and 13 Jbeta primers were used in PCR. Assay: immunoSEQ multiplex PCR; the TCRdb copy retains only in-frame clones and omits some. The repertoire holds about 120,000 clones, with about 73% as singletons. The rearrangement uses TRBV28 and TRBJ1-1, with D uncertain. Sequencing was done on a sample of PBMCs. The source of this sequence is a woman aged 40 to 55 in good health and CMV-seronegative. CDR3: CASSPQRLGSENTEAFF. Written as DNA, the CDR3 is TGTGCCAGCAGTCCCCAGCGGTTGGGATCGGAGAACACTGAAGCTTTCTTT. Complete variable domain (other parts from reference TRBV28 and TRBJ1-1): DVKVTQSSRYLVKRTGEKVFLECVQDMDHENMFWYRQDPGLGLRLIYFSYDVKMKEKGDIPEGYSVSREKKERFSLILESASTNQTSMYLCASSPQRLGSENTEAFFGQGTRLTVV.